This TCR beta chain appears in the sequencing data of a study of tissue T cells after allogeneic stem cell transplantation. Study-level points and caveats: Across patients, clones rarely overlapped, yet motif clusters were shared tissue-specifically.

The V gene's germline CDR1 is SGHNT and CDR2 YYREEE (reference sequence). Deletions cut 1 base from V and 7 bases from J, with 20 bases between. The CDR3 totals 17 residues. Some clones are missing from TCRdb's copy, which holds only in-frame ones; the method was immunoSEQ multiplex PCR. The table lists about 26,000 clones, around 90% of them singletons, with 2% in the top ten. Comments on this clone: The antigen is undetermined.

This sequence originates from a male donor at least 60 years old who later had graft-versus-host disease after an allogeneic stem cell transplant. This specimen consisted of blood, obtained before transplantation. This sequence joins TRBV5-4 and TRBJ1-4; D is perhaps TRBD1 (6 bases). CDR3 bases: TGTGCCAGCAGCTTGATGGGGCAGGGGCGCGACAGTGAAAAACTGTTTTTT. It translates to CASSLMGQGRDSEKLFF.